This T cell receptor (beta chain) was captured in a study of cytomegalovirus exposure and HLA in healthy donors (dated by TCRdb to the late 2010s). For the wider study: According to a later analysis, one platform produced both the roughly 120 validation repertoires and the 720 or so repertoires of the first cohort. The study aimed to test whether signatures of past pathogen exposure could be identified by cataloging public T cell receptors. Along with the roughly 670-subject first cohort, a separate validation cohort of some 130 different subjects was used. To predict cytomegalovirus infection status, the study combined high-throughput TCR immunosequencing, statistical association of individual TCRs with disease status, and machine learning. The research as a whole found: All 120 or so repertoires were used to score co-occurrence in the validation cohort in a later analysis, because that analysis had no HLA typing for the cohort. The study gave a list of about 150 TCR beta chains associated with cytomegalovirus. The authors suggested that the approach could potentially be extended to other disease states and immunological phenotypes. Most TCR sequences were seen in very few donors, while some public TCRs were found in many individuals. Cytomegalovirus status was reported to be diagnosed by the classifier with high specificity and sensitivity in both the original and validation cohorts. In vitro tests confirmed that three of the cytomegalovirus-associated TCR beta chains recognize cytomegalovirus antigens. A later analysis found that TCRs clustered in the first cohort also tended to co-occur in the 120 validation repertoires, with 94% of cluster scores above 0.

About this clone: No antigen is known for it. Base-call qualities are not available, and no considerably larger clone is one nucleotide away.

V was cut back by 2 bases and J by 0 bases, leaving a gap of 8 bases between them. CDR3 length: 14 amino acids, cysteine to phenylalanine. Only the CDR3 part of the read is kept: 42 bases, read in frame from the first base. From a lookup of the germline V gene, CDR1 and CDR2 are SGHRS and YFSETQ. The library was prepared using the immunoSEQ multiplex PCR assay. Per the original workflow: A statistical classification framework was developed to diagnose cytomegalovirus status using the catalog of TCR beta chain sequences. This is the immuneACCESS table as TCRdb keeps it, with only in-frame sequences that have V and J called. A part of the clones is gone; compared with another copy, unresolved V genes explain less than half, and the rest is unexplained. The DNA gave D and trimming, while V, J and clone size come from that table. The sample includes about 240,000 clones, with 86% observed a single time. The top ten constitute about 1.2% of the sample.

Donors formed part of the validation cohort, which comprised over a hundred subjects and was distinct from the first cohort of roughly 600 subjects. The clonotype comes from a woman aged 25 to 39 in good health and CMV-seropositive. The sample taken for sequencing was PBMCs. The receptor chain draws on TRBV5-1 and TRBJ1-1; no D gene can be assigned with confidence. The CDR3 region has the sequence CASSFTGLNTEAFF. The sequenced DNA is TGCGCCAGCAGCTTTACGGGATTGAACACTGAAGCTTTCTTT.